This TCR beta chain was recovered during a study of blood T cell repertoires in COVID-19. Study-wide context: COVID-19 samples, acute and convalescent, were from the United States, Italy and Spain.

Measured with immunoSEQ multiplex PCR; TCRdb has only the in-frame clones, and not every one. The table has approximately 670,000 clones, 90% seen once; the top ten hold approximately 0.3%. Germline V gene sequence: CDR1 LNHDA, CDR2 SQIVND (reference sequence). This CDR3 is 15 amino acids long. Unmatched junction bases numbered 8, after V lost 7 bases and J lost 3 bases. Material: peripheral blood. The chain uses TRBV19 and TRBJ1-4; 7 bases are shared with TRBD1. The TCR originated in a woman aged 18-29 years with acute or convalescent COVID-19. The CDR3 bases are TGTGCCAGTACCCCGGGACAGTCGTCTAATGAAAAACTGTTTTTT. This translates into CASTPGQSSNEKLFF. The complete variable domain, with remaining parts taken from reference TRBV19 and TRBJ1-4, reads DGGITQSPKYLFRKEGQNVTLSCEQNLNHDAMYWYRQDPGQGLRLIYYSQIVNDFQKGDIAEGYSVSREKKESFPLTVTSAQKNPTAFYLCASTPGQSSNEKLFFGSGTQLSVL.